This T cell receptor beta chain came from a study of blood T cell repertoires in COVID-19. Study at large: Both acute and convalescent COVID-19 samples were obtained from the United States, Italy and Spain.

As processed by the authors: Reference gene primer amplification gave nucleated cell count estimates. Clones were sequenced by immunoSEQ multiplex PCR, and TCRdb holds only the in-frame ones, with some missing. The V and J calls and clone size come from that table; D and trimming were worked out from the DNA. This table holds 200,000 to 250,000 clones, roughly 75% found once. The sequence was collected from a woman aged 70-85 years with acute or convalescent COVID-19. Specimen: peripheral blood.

The CDR3 nucleotides are TGTGCCAGCAGCTTGGGACAGCCTTCTGGAAACACCATATATTTT. It encodes CASSLGQPSGNTIYF. The rearrangement joins TRBV7-2 to TRBJ1-3; TRBD1 matches 7 bases. Germline CDR1 reads SGHTA; CDR2 reads FQGNSA. Trimming at V came to 3 bases and at J to 1 base, leaving 3 bases not matched to a gene. The CDR3 is 15 residues long.